These T cell receptor beta chains were read from a single sample in a study of blood T cell repertoires in COVID-19. This table comes from immunoSEQ multiplex PCR, and its TCRdb copy is limited to in-frame clones, with some not included. This table has over 200,000 clones, roughly nine tenths appearing once. Source material: PBMCs or T cells enriched from blood (not recorded which). Receptors originate from a man aged 25-40 years who had recovered from COVID-19. Each CDR3 is given with its conserved first and last residue. The order of the fields is D gene, clone size, V gene, J gene, CDR3 protein, CDR3 DNA. D genes are given only for firm matches. Clone sizes are given selectively: once, few, many, or a class where the clone is expanded.

TRBD1	.	TRBV9	TRBJ1-2	CASRESPGTGSSQGGYTF	TGTGCCAGCAGAGAGAGCCCCGGGACAGGGTCCTCCCAAGGCGGCTACACCTTC
TRBD1	.	TRBV2	TRBJ1-6	CASSSQGYGSPLHF	TGTGCCAGCAGTTCACAGGGGTATGGATCACCCCTCCACTTT
TRBD1	.	TRBV3-1/TRBV3-2	TRBJ1-4	CASSQAPGQGGEKLFF	TGTGCCAGCAGCCAAGCCCCGGGACAGGGAGGTGAAAAACTGTTTTTT
TRBD1	.	TRBV6-5	TRBJ2-2	CASSFRPGQGFGELFF	TGTGCCAGCAGTTTCCGACCGGGACAGGGATTCGGGGAGCTGTTTTTT
TRBD1	.	TRBV20-1	TRBJ1-1	CSASPRGSAFF	TGCAGTGCTAGTCCCAGGGGGTCGGCTTTCTTT
TRBD1	few	TRBV5-4	TRBJ2-7	CASRRDRGASYEQYF	TGTGCCAGCAGACGGGACAGGGGGGCCTCCTACGAGCAGTACTTC
TRBD2	.	TRBV5-8	TRBJ2-1	CASSRTSGAGVNEQFF	TGTGCCAGCAGCCGGACTAGCGGGGCGGGGGTCAATGAGCAGTTCTTC
.	.	TRBV19	TRBJ1-2	CASSIGRRGRGYGYTF	TGTGCCAGTAGTATAGGCCGAAGGGGCAGGGGCTATGGCTACACCTTC
.	.	TRBV19	TRBJ1-5	CASSIGRQARFVQPQHF	TGTGCCAGTAGTATCGGTCGTCAGGCAAGGTTTGTTCAGCCCCAGCATTTT
.	.	TRBV5-4	TRBJ2-2	CASRPGLPNTGELFF	TGTGCCAGCAGACCTGGGCTACCGAACACCGGGGAGCTGTTTTTT
.	few	TRBV4-1	TRBJ1-1	CASSQVLSPGGRPEAFF	TGCGCCAGCAGCCAAGTACTATCCCCGGGGGGGAGGCCTGAAGCTTTCTTT
TRBD1	.	TRBV5-1	TRBJ2-7	CASSGTGMAYEQYF	TGCGCCAGCAGCGGGACAGGTATGGCTTACGAGCAGTACTTC
TRBD1	.	TRBV11-2	TRBJ2-7	CASSLAFLGTVNYEQYF	TGTGCCAGCAGCTTAGCCTTTTTAGGGACAGTTAACTACGAGCAGTACTTC
.	.	TRBV29-1	TRBJ2-7	CSVGYAERSYEQYF	TGCAGCGTTGGGTATGCAGAGCGCTCCTACGAGCAGTACTTC
TRBD2	once	TRBV3-1/TRBV3-2	TRBJ2-1	CASASGSLWTEQFF	TGTGCCAGCGCCAGCGGGAGTCTTTGGACTGAGCAGTTCTTC
TRBD2	once	TRBV7-7	TRBJ2-1	CASSSLLAGTYNEQFF	TGTGCCAGCAGCTCCTTACTAGCGGGAACCTACAATGAGCAGTTCTTC
.	.	TRBV11-2	TRBJ1-2	CASSSQGSGAYGYTF	TGTGCCAGCAGCTCACAGGGTTCAGGTGCCTATGGCTACACCTTC
TRBD2	once	TRBV30	TRBJ2-1	CAWRRTSGRNEQFF	TGTGCCTGGAGAAGGACTAGCGGGAGAAATGAGCAGTTCTTC
.	.	TRBV28	TRBJ2-7	CASSSLQAGSVHEQYF	TGTGCCAGCAGTTCCTTACAAGCGGGTAGCGTACACGAGCAGTACTTC
TRBD1	.	TRBV12-3/TRBV12-4	TRBJ1-3	CASGDRASNTIYF	TGTGCCAGTGGGGACAGGGCATCGAACACCATATATTTT
TRBD2	few	TRBV27	TRBJ2-7	CASSLNTGGRWYEQYF	TGTGCCAGCAGTTTAAATACGGGCGGGAGGTGGTACGAGCAGTACTTC
TRBD1	.	TRBV27	TRBJ2-3	CASRGTGVADTQYF	TGTGCCAGCAGGGGGACAGGTGTGGCAGATACGCAGTATTTT
TRBD1	.	TRBV30	TRBJ1-4	CAWSVEGAGQEKLFF	TGTGCCTGGAGTGTGGAGGGGGCCGGACAGGAAAAACTGTTTTTT
.	.	TRBV6-1	TRBJ1-1	CASSEAQNRANTEAFF	TGTGCCAGCAGTGAAGCGCAGAACAGGGCGAACACTGAAGCTTTCTTT
.	.	TRBV4-1	TRBJ1-1	CASSQDWSGFAEAFF	TGCGCCAGCAGCCAAGATTGGTCCGGGTTTGCTGAAGCTTTCTTT
TRBD1	.	TRBV19	TRBJ1-3	CASSKSHQTGARNTIYF	TGTGCCAGTAGTAAAAGCCATCAGACAGGGGCGCGAAACACCATATATTTT
TRBD1	.	TRBV7-8	TRBJ1-5	CASSFGVDRGAYQPQHF	TGTGCCAGCAGCTTTGGGGTCGACAGGGGGGCCTATCAGCCCCAGCATTTT
.	few	TRBV7-2	TRBJ1-2	CASSLEDSPSGYTF	TGTGCCAGCAGCTTAGAGGACAGCCCCTCGGGCTACACCTTC
.	.	TRBV6-5	TRBJ1-3	CASSYMGARGNTIYF	TGTGCCAGCAGTTACATGGGGGCGCGAGGAAACACCATATATTTT
.	few	TRBV6-5	TRBJ2-7	CASRRTDYPVNEQYF	TGTGCCAGCAGACGAACTGACTACCCGGTGAACGAGCAGTACTTC
.	.	TRBV10-3	TRBJ2-7	CAISEYVTSSLEQYF	TGTGCCATCAGTGAGTATGTGACTAGTTCTCTCGAGCAGTACTTC
.	.	TRBV7-6	TRBJ1-4	CASSLAEGDEKLFF	TGTGCCAGCAGCTTAGCGGAGGGCGATGAAAAACTGTTTTTT
TRBD1	once	TRBV2	TRBJ2-5	CASREDRGRETQYF	TGTGCCAGCAGAGAAGACAGGGGGCGAGAGACCCAGTACTTC
TRBD2	.	TRBV5-5	TRBJ2-1	CASSQQAGTRVSREFF	TGTGCCAGCAGCCAACAAGCCGGGACTAGAGTTAGCCGTGAGTTCTTC
TRBD1	.	TRBV27	TRBJ2-7	CASSTRTGALYEQYF	TGTGCCAGCAGTACACGGACAGGAGCCCTCTACGAGCAGTACTTC
.	.	TRBV7-2	TRBJ2-5	CASSSSIQETQYF	TGTGCCAGCAGCTCATCAATCCAAGAGACCCAGTACTTC
.	.	TRBV28	TRBJ2-3	CASGWQGFVPDTQYF	TGTGCCAGCGGATGGCAGGGGTTTGTGCCAGATACGCAGTATTTT
.	once	TRBV3-1/TRBV3-2	TRBJ1-1	CASSQALDPGSVAFF	TGTGCCAGCAGCCAAGCCCTGGACCCGGGAAGTGTAGCTTTCTTT
TRBD1	.	TRBV5-4	TRBJ2-2	CASNLQDRGRAGELFF	TGTGCCAGCAACTTACAAGACAGGGGTCGGGCCGGGGAGCTGTTTTTT
TRBD1	.	TRBV11-2	TRBJ1-1	CASSSLGQGRDTEAFF	TGTGCCAGCAGCTCACTAGGACAGGGGAGGGACACTGAAGCTTTCTTT
.	few	TRBV7-9	TRBJ1-6	CASGRDDSPLHF	TGTGCCTCCGGCAGGGATGATTCACCCCTCCACTTT
.	.	TRBV7-2	TRBJ1-1	CASSLEPGRPFTEAFF	TGTGCCAGCAGCTTAGAACCTGGCAGGCCGTTTACTGAAGCTTTCTTT
TRBD1	.	TRBV4-3	TRBJ1-6	CASSPQEDRVNSPLHF	TGCGCCAGCAGCCCCCAAGAGGACAGGGTGAATTCACCCCTCCACTTT
.	.	TRBV6-6	TRBJ2-7	CASSYSQGLDYGYF	TGTGCCAGCAGTTACTCGCAGGGCTTGGATTACGGGTACTTC
TRBD1	once	TRBV7-2	TRBJ1-2	CASSLVQGVEGYTF	TGTGCCAGCAGCTTAGTACAGGGGGTAGAGGGCTACACCTTC
.	.	TRBV5-6	TRBJ2-4	CASSFGQINIQYF	TGTGCCAGCAGCTTTGGACAGATAAACATTCAGTACTTC
.	few	TRBV7-2	TRBJ2-7	CASSLGSTSTYEQYF	TGTGCCAGCAGCTTAGGATCCACTAGCACCTACGAGCAGTACTTC
.	.	TRBV7-9	TRBJ1-5	CASNVEGSNQPQHF	TGTGCCAGCAACGTCGAGGGTAGCAATCAGCCCCAGCATTTT
.	.	TRBV9	TRBJ2-1	CASSSGRGEQFF	TGTGCCAGCAGCTCCGGACGGGGGGAGCAGTTCTTC
TRBD2	.	TRBV5-1	TRBJ2-3	CASNSGLAAGTDTQYF	TGCGCCAGCAACTCTGGACTAGCCGCGGGCACAGATACGCAGTATTTT
.	.	TRBV2	TRBJ2-1	CASSPSLARSSYNEQFF	TGTGCCAGCAGTCCCTCCTTGGCGCGGAGCTCCTACAATGAGCAGTTCTTC
TRBD1	.	TRBV7-2	TRBJ2-2	CASNAQGSTGELFF	TGTGCCAGCAACGCACAGGGGTCCACCGGGGAGCTGTTTTTT
TRBD2	.	TRBV4-3	TRBJ2-1	CASSHVQTSGANEQFF	TGCGCCAGCAGCCATGTTCAGACTAGCGGGGCCAATGAGCAGTTCTTC
.	.	TRBV6-2/TRBV6-3	TRBJ2-7	CASSRPGSGHSPEQYF	TGTGCCAGCAGCCGTCCCGGGTCAGGACATTCGCCCGAGCAGTACTTC
.	.	TRBV18	TRBJ1-5	CASSPSGRGNQPQHF	TGTGCCAGCTCACCCTCGGGGAGGGGCAATCAGCCCCAGCATTTT
TRBD1	.	TRBV30	TRBJ1-2	CAWDPGQVAYGYTF	TGTGCCTGGGATCCGGGACAGGTGGCCTATGGCTACACCTTC
TRBD2	.	TRBV19	TRBJ2-7	CASSPGLAGGTRSYEQYF	TGTGCCAGTAGTCCGGGACTAGCGGGAGGTACGAGGTCCTACGAGCAGTACTTC
TRBD1	few	TRBV4-3	TRBJ1-5	CASSQAVAGGNQPQHF	TGCGCCAGCAGCCAAGCCGTGGCAGGGGGTAATCAGCCCCAGCATTTT
TRBD1	.	TRBV11-3	TRBJ2-2	CASSTNPGGRTGELFF	TGTGCCAGCAGTACAAATCCAGGGGGAAGGACCGGGGAGCTGTTTTTT
.	.	TRBV11-2	TRBJ2-1	CASRETSNEQFF	TGTGCCAGCAGAGAGACTTCCAATGAGCAGTTCTTC